The clone carrying this T cell receptor beta chain has more than one count but fewer than ten. Its specificity is not known. The sample originates from a study of shared clonotypes between healthy human individuals. The study's findings and limits: How much donors shared clonotypes was expected to be affected by sequencing depth.

Donors, without exception, were Caucasian adults residing in Nashville, Tennessee. Unsorted material relied on approximately 90 million PBMCs as the source of genomic DNA. After removal of 3 bases from V and 7 bases from J, the junction contained 5 bases not matched to a gene. The CDR3 is 15 residues long. CDR1 is SGHVS and CDR2 is FQNEAQ in the germline V gene. Assay used: immunoSEQ multiplex PCR; TCRdb lists only in-frame clones, some missing. The data show fewer than 700,000 clones, with just over 75% seen just once and 12% held by the top ten. The receptor was derived from a woman aged 40 to 55 in good health. Some clones in this sample may be carry-over from other donors' samples. What was sequenced was PBMCs. The V and J genes are TRBV7-8 and TRBJ1-3, with 11 bases that match TRBD1. The CDR3 loop reads CASSLGTGGLNTIYF. CDR3 in DNA: TGTGCCAGCAGCTTGGGGACAGGGGGTCTCAACACCATATATTTT.